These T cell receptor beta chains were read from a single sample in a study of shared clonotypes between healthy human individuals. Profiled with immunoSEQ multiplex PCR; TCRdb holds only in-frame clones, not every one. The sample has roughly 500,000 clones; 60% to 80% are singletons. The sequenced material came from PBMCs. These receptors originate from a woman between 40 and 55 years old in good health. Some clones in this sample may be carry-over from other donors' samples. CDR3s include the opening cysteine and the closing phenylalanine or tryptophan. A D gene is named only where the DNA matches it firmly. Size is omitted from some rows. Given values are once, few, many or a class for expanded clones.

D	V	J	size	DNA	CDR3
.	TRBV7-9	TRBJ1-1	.	TGTGCCACCAACAACCAAAACACTGAAGCTTTCTTT	CATNNQNTEAFF
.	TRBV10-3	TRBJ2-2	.	TGTGCCACCAAAGTCCAGGACAAACACGCGGTAGTAACCGGGGAGCTGTTTTTT	CATKVQDKHAVVTGELFF
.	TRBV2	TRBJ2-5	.	TGTGCCAGCACTCGCTCAAAAAGACAGGCGCCGGGAGAGACCCAGTACTTC	CASTRSKRQAPGETQYF
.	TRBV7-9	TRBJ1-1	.	TGTGCCAGCAACCGGTTGGAGGCTCACACTGAAGCTTTCTTT	CASNRLEAHTEAFF
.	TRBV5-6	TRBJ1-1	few	TGTGCCAGCAGCTTGGGGTCCGGCACTGAAGCTTTCTTT	CASSLGSGTEAFF
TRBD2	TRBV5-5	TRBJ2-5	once	TGTGCCAGCAGCTTCGGGACTAACCAAGAGACCCAGTACTTC	CASSFGTNQETQYF
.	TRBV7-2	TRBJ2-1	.	TGTGCCAGCAGCTTCGAAACTGGTCTAGGTGAGCAGTTCTTC	CASSFETGLGEQFF
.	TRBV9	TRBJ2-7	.	TGTGCCAGCAGCGTAGGTGAAGCTAGATCCTACGAGCAGTACTTC	CASSVGEARSYEQYF
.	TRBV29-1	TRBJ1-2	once	TGCAGCGTTTACTCAGGGGACTATGGCTACACCTTC	CSVYSGDYGYTF
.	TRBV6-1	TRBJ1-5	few	TGTGCCAGCAGAACCGGGCCGAGCCCCAATCAGCCCCAGCATTTT	CASRTGPSPNQPQHF
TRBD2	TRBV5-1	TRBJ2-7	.	TGCGCCAGCAGGGTTGTTCCGGGACTAGCGGGAGGTGAGCAGTACTTC	CASRVVPGLAGGEQYF
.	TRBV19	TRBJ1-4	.	TGTGCCAGTAGTATTGTGTTCCGGACACCGGGTGAAAAACTGTTTTTT	CASSIVFRTPGEKLFF
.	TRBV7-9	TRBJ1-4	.	TGTGCCAGCAGCCCCTCAGCAACTAATGAAAAACTGTTTTTT	CASSPSATNEKLFF
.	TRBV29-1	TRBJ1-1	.	TGCAGCGTTGGGTCCAGGTCGAATACTGAAGCTTTCTTT	CSVGSRSNTEAFF
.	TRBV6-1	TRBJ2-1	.	TGTGCCAGCAGCTCGACCGGTAGCTCCTACAATGAGCAGTTCTTC	CASSSTGSSYNEQFF
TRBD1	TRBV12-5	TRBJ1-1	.	TGTGCTAGTGGTTTGGAATTATACCCAGGGACAGGGAGGGATTTCACTGAAGCTTTCTTT	CASGLELYPGTGRDFTEAFF